This passage covers 25 T cell receptor beta chains from one sample sequenced in a study of cytomegalovirus exposure and HLA in healthy donors. The PCR used 60 Vbeta and 13 Jbeta primers. Sequenced by immunoSEQ multiplex PCR; TCRdb stores in-frame clones only, minus some. The table has 100,000 to 120,000 clones, more than 80% seen once; the top ten hold about 6.3%. The material sequenced was PBMCs. Receptors originate from a man younger than 35 in good health and CMV-seronegative.

This clone was recorded once. CDR3 sequence: CASSPDRAFGGYTF. CDR3 DNA: TGTGCCAGCAGCCCAGACAGGGCGTTCGGGGGCTACACCTTC. V usage is TRBV6-6 and J usage is TRBJ1-2; 7 positions match TRBD1. CDR1 is MNHNY and CDR2 is SVGAGI in the germline V gene (reference sequence). The J segment lost 8 bases and the V segment lost 6 bases, leaving 12 bases of the junction unmatched. This CDR3 is built from 14 residues.

The chain has TRBV7-2 and TRBJ2-1, with TRBD1 matching over 9 bases. The CDR3 contains 15 residues. The V gene's germline CDR1 is SGHTA and CDR2 FQGNSA. V was clipped by 5 bases and J by 5 bases; unmatched bases: 7. DNA for the CDR3: TGTGCCAGCAGCCTCGGGACAGGGCTTCACAATGAGCAGTTCTTC. Protein sequence: CASSLGTGLHNEQFF.

The chain is built from TRBV5-4 and TRBJ2-1; D possibly corresponds to TRBD2 (5 bases). V was trimmed by 6 bases and J by 7 bases, leaving 14 bases between them. Germline CDR1 reads SGHNT; CDR2 reads YYREEE (reference sequence). The CDR3 has 13 residues. The CDR3, as DNA: TGTGCCAGCACCCCGGGGTTCCCGAATGAGCAGTTCTTC. Its protein is CASTPGFPNEQFF.

In this sample, this clone turned up once. This rearrangement joins TRBV7-9 to TRBJ2-1; TRBD2 aligns across 11 bases. With V trimmed by 7 bases and J by 6 bases, 8 bases remained unmatched. CDR1 is SEHNR, CDR2 FQNEAQ, per germline (reference sequence). CDR3 length: 15 amino acids. The CDR3 bases are TGTGCCAGCACGGTGGGACTAGCGGACCTCAATGAGCAGTTCTTC. This translates into CASTVGLADLNEQFF.

This rearrangement joins TRBV7-3 to TRBJ1-5; D not certain. The CDR3 runs 15 residues. Germline lookup yields CDR1 SGHTA and CDR2 FQGTGA. The V end was cut by 5 bases, the J end by 2 bases, with 13 bases between. This CDR3 is CASSPDRGGNQPQHF. Written as DNA, the CDR3 is TGTGCCAGCAGCCCGGATCGGGGAGGCAATCAGCCCCAGCATTTT.

The J gene is TRBJ2-7, the V gene TRBV27, with D possibly TRBD2 on 6 matching bases. Germline V gene lookup returns CDR1 MNHEY and CDR2 SMNVEV (reference sequence). The CDR3 has 18 amino acids. V lost 0 bases to trimming and J lost 1 base, with 19 bases between them. The CDR3: CASSLSSLRAGISYEQYF. The CDR3 DNA follows: TGTGCCAGCAGTTTATCCAGCCTAAGGGCGGGGATTTCCTACGAGCAGTACTTC.

This clone has just one count. This chain uses TRBV27 with TRBJ2-7; 11 bases match TRBD2. The CDR3 has 15 residues. V trimming: 0 bases; J trimming: 2 bases; junction bases outside the gene matches: 0. The germline gives CDR1 MNHEY, CDR2 SMNVEV (reference sequence). CDR3 in amino acids: CASSLSTSGAYEQYF. For the CDR3, the DNA is TGTGCCAGCAGTTTATCGACTAGCGGGGCCTACGAGCAGTACTTC.

The chain joins TRBV7-2 to TRBJ2-7; 7 bases are shared with TRBD2. Trimming at V came to 2 bases and at J to 2 bases, leaving 6 bases not matched to a gene. Germline V gives CDR1 SGHTA, CDR2 FQGNSA. This CDR3 is built from 15 residues. The CDR3 reads CASSLRTSVAYEQYF. The CDR3 DNA follows: TGTGCCAGCAGCTTACGAACTAGCGTTGCCTACGAGCAGTACTTC. The entire variable domain, with the rest obtained from reference TRBV7-2 and TRBJ2-7, is as follows: GAGVSQSPSNKVTEKGKDVELRCDPISGHTALYWYRQSLGQGLEFLIYFQGNSAPDKSGLPSDRFSAERTGGSVSTLTIQRTQQEDSAVYLCASSLRTSVAYEQYFGPGTRLTVT.

This chain connects TRBV29-1 to TRBJ2-1, with 9 bases identical to TRBD2. The CDR3 covers 15 residues. Per the germline V gene, CDR1 is SQVTM and CDR2 is ANQGSEA. CDR3 region: CSLFRGGDVYNEQFF. The CDR3 bases are TGCAGTCTATTTCGCGGGGGGGATGTCTACAATGAGCAGTTCTTC.

The rearrangement joins TRBV6-6 to TRBJ2-1, with a tentative D call TRBD2 (5 bases). The germline V gene encodes CDR1 MNHNY and CDR2 SVGAGI (reference sequence). The CDR3 covers 13 residues. Trimming took off 3 bases at V and 5 bases at J, with 8 bases between the two ends. The CDR3 DNA follows: TGTGCCAGCAGTTATCGAGCGGACAATGAGCAGTTCTTC. Protein sequence: CASSYRADNEQFF.

V usage is TRBV4-1 and J usage is TRBJ2-1; 14 bases are shared with TRBD2. Germline V gene data show CDR1 as MGHRA and CDR2 as YSYEKL. The trim removed 3 bases at V and 9 bases at J, leaving 1 base unmatched. This CDR3 is 14 amino acids long. The CDR3 loop is CASSHGLAGGEQFF. The CDR3 coding sequence is TGCGCCAGCAGCCACGGACTAGCGGGAGGTGAGCAGTTCTTC.

The chain links TRBV30 to TRBJ2-3; 8 bases are a match to TRBD2. V dropped 1 base and J dropped 0; count of bases not matched to a gene: 3. CDR1 and CDR2 (germline): GTSNPN, SVGIG (reference sequence). This CDR3 contains 15 residues. CDR3 region: CAWSAGGASTDTQYF. CDR3 DNA: TGTGCCTGGAGTGCGGGGGGGGCCAGCACAGATACGCAGTATTTT.

The chain links TRBV6-1 to TRBJ2-7, with a weak D call TRBD2 (5 bases). Germline lookup yields CDR1 MNHNS and CDR2 SASEGT. This CDR3 has 14 residues. Trimming took 7 bases from V and 0 from J, leaving 13 bases between them. For the CDR3, the DNA is TGTGCCAGCACGAGGGCTAGCAACTCCTACGAGCAGTACTTC. It encodes CASTRASNSYEQYF.

The chain joins TRBV7-3 to TRBJ2-3, with a tentative D call TRBD1 (6 bases). The germline V gene encodes CDR1 SGHTA and CDR2 FQGTGA. The V end was cut by 5 bases, the J end by 2 bases, with 14 bases between. This CDR3 region has 15 residues. The CDR3 DNA reads as TGTGCCAGCAGCCGAGACGGGGACAACACAGATACGCAGTATTTT. As protein: CASSRDGDNTDTQYF.

The chain joins TRBV13 to TRBJ1-1; D is unresolved. V was cut by 5 bases and J by 1 base, with 11 bases left in between. CDR1 PRHDT and CDR2 FYEKMQ come from the germline V gene (reference sequence). CDR3 length: 14 residues. Written as DNA, the CDR3 is TGTGCCAGCAGCGTTTTTGGGAGGAACACTGAAGCTTTCTTT. Amino acid sequence: CASSVFGRNTEAFF.

The chain recombines TRBV18 with TRBJ1-6, with a tentative D call TRBD1 (6 bases). This CDR3 has 17 amino acids. Germline values: CDR1 KGHSH, CDR2 LQKENI. The V and J ends lost 3 bases and 6 bases respectively, with 18 bases between them. CDR3 sequence reads: CASSPEPQGLGNSPLHF. Written as DNA, the CDR3 is TGTGCCAGCTCACCGGAGCCACAGGGCTTGGGTAATTCACCCCTCCACTTT.

The chain carries TRBV29-1 and TRBJ2-5; TRBD2 matches 8 bases. From germline, CDR1 is SQVTM and CDR2 ANQGSEA. This CDR3 is built from 13 residues. After removal of 5 bases from V and 4 bases from J, the junction contained 6 bases not matched to a gene. The CDR3 protein is CSVWSGGGETQYF. DNA of the CDR3: TGCAGCGTTTGGAGCGGGGGAGGAGAGACCCAGTACTTC.

The chain couples TRBV18 to TRBJ2-5; D possibly corresponds to TRBD1 (6 bases). Germline loops: CDR1 KGHSH, CDR2 LQKENI. The CDR3 contains 14 residues. V was clipped by 1 base and J by 5 bases, with 11 bases between them. The CDR3 DNA follows: TGTGCCAGCTCACCACTTGCAGGGGTGGAGACCCAGTACTTC. This sequence encodes CASSPLAGVETQYF.

V is TRBV19 and J is TRBJ2-7; the match to TRBD2 covers 13 bases. Germline assignment: CDR1 LNHDA and CDR2 SQIVND (reference sequence). Trimming removed 5 bases from V and 4 bases from J; junction bases left unmatched: 8. The CDR3 has 16 amino acids. CDR3 sequence (DNA): TGTGCCAGTAGTCCCCTCGAGGGACTAGCGGGATACGAGCAGTACTTC. This gives the protein CASSPLEGLAGYEQYF.

The genes are TRBV11-2 and TRBJ2-1; 9 bases match TRBD2. The CDR3 loop spans 17 amino acids. The germline gives CDR1 SGHAT, CDR2 FQNNGV. The trim removed 5 bases at V and 10 bases at J, leaving 18 bases unmatched. In DNA form, the CDR3 reads TGTGCCAGCAGCCCCTACTTAGCGGGGGAACCCTTCTTGGAGCAGTTCTTC. Its protein product is CASSPYLAGEPFLEQFF.

This sequence joins TRBV10-3 and TRBJ1-1; the D gene is possibly TRBD1 (5 bases). The germline V gene has CDR1 ENHRY and CDR2 SYGVKD. V was cut by 7 bases and J by 2 bases, with 14 bases left in between. The CDR3 runs to 14 residues. The CDR3 protein is CAITDSGGNTEAFF. The CDR3 DNA reads as TGTGCCATCACTGACTCGGGGGGTAACACTGAAGCTTTCTTT.

This sequence joins TRBV9 and TRBJ2-3, with TRBD2 matching over 7 bases. V dropped 0 bases and J dropped 2; count of bases not matched to a gene: 6. From germline, CDR1 is SGDLS and CDR2 YYNGEE. The CDR3 is made up of 16 amino acids. The chain's CDR3 is CASSVVPSGITDTQYF. CDR3 sequence (DNA): TGTGCCAGCAGCGTAGTCCCTAGCGGAATCACAGATACGCAGTATTTT.

The sample holds a few counts of this clone. V gene TRBV5-1 combines with J gene TRBJ2-1; 9 nucleotides match TRBD2. Germline V gene lookup returns CDR1 SGHRS and CDR2 YFSETQ. The CDR3 sequence is 15 residues long. The trim removed 3 bases at V and 10 bases at J, leaving 11 bases unmatched. The chain's CDR3 is CASSSPATSGGEQFF. CDR3 coding DNA: TGCGCCAGCAGCTCACCGGCGACTAGCGGTGGCGAGCAGTTCTTC. Supplemented by reference TRBV5-1 and TRBJ2-1, the full variable domain reads KAGVTQTPRYLIKTRGQQVTLSCSPISGHRSVSWYQQTPGQGLQFLFEYFSETQRNKGNFPGRFSGRQFSNSRSEMNVSTLELGDSALYLCASSSPATSGGEQFFGPGTRLTVL.

The table lists this clone with a few counts. The V call is TRBV6-5, the J call TRBJ2-7; perhaps TRBD2 as D (5 bases). Germline V gives CDR1 MNHEY, CDR2 SVGAGI. The V and J ends lost 4 bases and 4 bases respectively, with 17 bases between them. The CDR3 extends over 15 amino acids. CDR3 sequence reads: CASSSGSSRAYEQYF. CDR3 DNA sequence: TGTGCCAGCAGTTCCGGGTCTAGCCGAGCATACGAGCAGTACTTC.

The genes are TRBV4-3 and TRBJ2-1; D is possibly TRBD1 (5 bases). V was cut by 1 base and J by 0 bases, with 10 bases left in between. This CDR3 contains 16 residues. Per the germline V gene, CDR1 is LGHNA and CDR2 is YSLEER. CDR3 sequence (DNA): TGCGCCAGCAGCCAAGTGGACATTCTCTCCTACAATGAGCAGTTCTTC. Protein: CASSQVDILSYNEQFF.